The T cell receptor beta chain under discussion was sequenced for a study of T-cell memory formation after mild COVID-19. Study overall: Largely donor-specific TCR clusters were found.

Each CDR3 protein gets one entry after TCRdb re-called the 5' RACE reads with MiXCR. The table has some 88,000 distinct CDR3 sequences, roughly 25% seen once. This CDR3 comprises 18 residues. V was pared by 0 bases and J by 1 base, with 18 bases between. CDR1 is MNHEY, CDR2 SVGAGI, per germline. The chain joins TRBV6-5 to TRBJ1-1; D ambiguous. The material sequenced was PBMCs or a T cell subset sorted from them (not recorded which). The TCR was taken from a man between 18 and 29 years old who had mild COVID-19 (a few samples of this study predate the infection). Cell type and time point are not known. The CDR3 spells CASSYSPTGQPPNTEAFF. In DNA, the CDR3 is TGTGCCAGCAGTTACTCGCCCACCGGCCAGCCTCCGAACACTGAAGCTTTCTTT.